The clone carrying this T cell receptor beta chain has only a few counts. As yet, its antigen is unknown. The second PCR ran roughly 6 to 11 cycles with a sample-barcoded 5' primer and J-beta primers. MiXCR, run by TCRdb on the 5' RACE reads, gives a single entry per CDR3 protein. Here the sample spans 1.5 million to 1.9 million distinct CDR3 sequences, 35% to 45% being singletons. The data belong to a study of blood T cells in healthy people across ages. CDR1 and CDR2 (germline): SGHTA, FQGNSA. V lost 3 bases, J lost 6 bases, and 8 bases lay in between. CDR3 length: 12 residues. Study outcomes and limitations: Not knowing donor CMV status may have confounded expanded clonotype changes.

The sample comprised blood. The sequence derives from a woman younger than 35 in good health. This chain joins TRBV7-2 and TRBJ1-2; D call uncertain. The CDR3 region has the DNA TGTGCCAGCAGCTTCCTCCAACATGGCTACACCTTC. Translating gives CASSFLQHGYTF.